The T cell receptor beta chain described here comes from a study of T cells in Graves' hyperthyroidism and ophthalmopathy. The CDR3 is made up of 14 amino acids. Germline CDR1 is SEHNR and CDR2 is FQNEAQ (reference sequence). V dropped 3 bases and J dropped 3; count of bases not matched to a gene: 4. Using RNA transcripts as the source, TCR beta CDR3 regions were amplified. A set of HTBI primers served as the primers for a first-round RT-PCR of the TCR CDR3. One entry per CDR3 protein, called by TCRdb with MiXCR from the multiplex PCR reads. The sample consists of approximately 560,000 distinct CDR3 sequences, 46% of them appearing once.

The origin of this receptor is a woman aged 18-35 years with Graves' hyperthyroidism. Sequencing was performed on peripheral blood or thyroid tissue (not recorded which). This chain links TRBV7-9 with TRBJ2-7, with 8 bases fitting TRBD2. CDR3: CASSLVGTSYEQYF. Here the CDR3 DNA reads TGTGCCAGCAGCTTGGTCGGGACTAGCTACGAGCAGTACTTC.